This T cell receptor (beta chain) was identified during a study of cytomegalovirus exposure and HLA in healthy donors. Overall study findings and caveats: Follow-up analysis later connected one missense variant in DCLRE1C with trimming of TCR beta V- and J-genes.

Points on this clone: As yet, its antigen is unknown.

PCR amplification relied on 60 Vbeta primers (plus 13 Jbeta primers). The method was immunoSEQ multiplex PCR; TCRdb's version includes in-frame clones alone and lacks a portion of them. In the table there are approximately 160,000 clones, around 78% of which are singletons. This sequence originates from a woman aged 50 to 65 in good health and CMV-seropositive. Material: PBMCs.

CDR3 region: CASSRGTGEGYTF. The DNA of the CDR3 is TGTGCCAGCTCAAGAGGGACAGGGGAAGGCTACACCTTC. The chain couples TRBV18 to TRBJ1-2; 10 bases are a match to TRBD1. CDR3 size: 13 residues. Germline CDR1 reads KGHSH; CDR2 reads LQKENI. Trimming cost V 5 bases and J 8 bases; bases outside gene matches: 5. Variable domain in full (rest from reference TRBV18 and TRBJ1-2): NAGVMQNPRHLVRRRGQEARLRCSPMKGHSHVYWYRQLPEEGLKFMVYLQKENIIDESGMPKERFSAEFPKEGPSILRIQQVVRGDSAAYFCASSRGTGEGYTFGSGTRLTVV.